This T cell receptor (beta chain) was retrieved from a study of CD8 T cells in Susac syndrome. cDNA came from about 0.5 to 1 ug RNA primed by random hexamers. TCRdb re-analysed the immunoSEQ multiplex PCR reads in MiXCR, keeping a single row per CDR3 protein. Here the sample spans about 240,000 distinct CDR3 sequences, around 96% being singletons. This CDR3 comprises 11 residues. Trimming removed 4 bases at V and 3 bases at J, with 6 bases between. Germline CDR1 reads SQVTM; CDR2 reads ANQGSEA. The sequence was obtained from a human donor with Susac syndrome. Sequenced: CD4+ T cells from PBMCs. This sequence joins TRBV29-1 and TRBJ2-5; weak D call: TRBD1 (6 bases). DNA for the CDR3: TGCAGCGTTGGGACAGAAGAGACCCAGTACTTC. Translating it yields CSVGTEETQYF.